This section outlines one T cell receptor (beta chain) sequence together with its context. This CDR3 has 15 amino acids. The V and J ends lost 5 bases and 1 base respectively, with 13 bases between them. The V gene's germline CDR1 is KGHSH and CDR2 LQKENI. The record originates from a study of blood T cell repertoires in COVID-19. As for the study in general: The origin of the acute and convalescent COVID-19 samples was the United States, Italy and Spain. T cells, B-cell-depleted T cells, or PBMCs supplied cDNA or gDNA.

In the study's own analysis: Reference gene primer amplification yielded estimated nucleated cell counts. Only in-frame clones appear in the TCRdb table, and some are missing; sequencing was by immunoSEQ multiplex PCR. The V and J calls and the clone size are those of that table, but D and trimming were determined from the DNA. This sample has over 300,000 clones, with 90% found just once. The sample consisted of peripheral blood. This TCR derives from a man aged 18-30 years with active or convalescent COVID-19. The chain carries TRBV18 and TRBJ2-3; a possible D gene is TRBD1 (6 bases). The CDR3: CASSKGQPGTDTQYF. Written as DNA, the CDR3 is TGTGCCAGCTCAAAAGGACAGCCCGGCACAGATACGCAGTATTTT. The full variable domain, its missing parts supplied by reference TRBV18 and TRBJ2-3, is NAGVMQNPRHLVRRRGQEARLRCSPMKGHSHVYWYRQLPEEGLKFMVYLQKENIIDESGMPKERFSAEFPKEGPSILRIQQVVRGDSAAYFCASSKGQPGTDTQYFGPGTRLTVL.